Described below is a single TCR beta chain sequence and its context. Antigen: not known. Sequenced by immunoSEQ multiplex PCR; TCRdb stores in-frame clones only, minus some. The sample includes approximately 50,000 clones, around 83% of them seen just once. The CDR3 covers 13 residues. V gave up 2 bases and J gave up 4 bases, with 6 bases separating them. The germline gives CDR1 PRHDT, CDR2 FYEKMQ (reference sequence). This sample is drawn from a study of a mutant IDH1 vaccine in newly diagnosed glioma. Background on the study: Previous care, which was radiotherapy, temozolomide, or both, most often involved both. Study-wide results and caveats: The authors found pseudoprogression apparently unrelated to changes in top peripheral T cell clonotypes.

Documented time point: week 47, end of study. In every dose of vaccine, 300 ug of mutant IDH1 20-mer peptide was given alongside topical imiquimod. The clonotype originates from a woman aged 45-65 years with glioma. This specimen was PBMCs, taken from a glioma patient whose treatment included an IDH1 peptide vaccine. The chain uses TRBV13 and TRBJ2-1; D is unclear. The CDR3 sequence: CASSLSWYNEQFF. DNA of the CDR3: TGTGCCAGCAGCTTAAGCTGGTACAATGAGCAGTTCTTC.